These T cell receptor beta chains were read from a single sample in a study of T-cell reconstitution after alpha-beta-depleted transplantation in children. MiXCR, run by TCRdb on the PCR reads, gives a single entry per CDR3 protein. Here the sample spans approximately 200,000 distinct CDR3 sequences, about 14% being singletons. The specimen comprised PBMCs from the stem cell graft donor, sampled from the stem cell graft. Receptors originate from a human donor who donated a stem cell graft to a child with acute lymphoblastic leukemia. Each CDR3 is given with its conserved first and last residue. The D gene is left open where the match is weak. Some rows mark clone size as missing; the rest say once, few, many or name a class of expanded clone.

J: TRBJ1-5
size: many
D: TRBD1
V: TRBV25-1
DNA: TGTGCCAGCAGTACTACAGGGGGCAATCAGCCCCAGCATTTT
CDR3: CASSTTGGNQPQHF

J: TRBJ1-1
size: many
D: -
V: TRBV3-1
DNA: TGTGCCAGCAGCCAGGGAAATCACGCGGCGGAAGCTTTCTTT
CDR3: CASSQGNHAAEAFF

J: TRBJ2-5
size: few
D: TRBD2
V: TRBV20-1
DNA: TGCAGTGCTAGAGGCTCTCCTAGCGGGGCCATGGAGACCCAGTACTTC
CDR3: CSARGSPSGAMETQYF

J: TRBJ1-1
size: many
D: -
V: TRBV29-1
DNA: TGCAGCGTGGGGACCCGGGACACTGAAGCTTTCTTT
CDR3: CSVGTRDTEAFF

J: TRBJ2-5
size: many
D: -
V: TRBV20-1
DNA: TGCAGTGTGGGAGTTGACAGGGAGACCCAGTACTTC
CDR3: CSVGVDRETQYF

J: TRBJ2-1
size: -
D: TRBD2
V: TRBV6-5
DNA: TGTGCCAGCAGTTACTCGAGACTAGCGGGAGGAGGATACAATGAGCAGTTCTTC
CDR3: CASSYSRLAGGGYNEQFF

J: TRBJ2-7
size: many
D: TRBD2
V: TRBV6-1
DNA: TGTGCCAGCAGTGAAGCGGTGCGGGAGGGTTACGAGCAGTACTTC
CDR3: CASSEAVREGYEQYF

J: TRBJ2-7
size: many
D: -
V: TRBV4-1
DNA: TGCGCCAGCAGCCAAGGTCTCGAGCAGTACTTC
CDR3: CASSQGLEQYF

J: TRBJ2-1
size: many
D: TRBD2
V: TRBV6-1
DNA: TGTGCCAGCAGTGCTACACTAGCGGGACTACGCAATGAGCAGTTCTTC
CDR3: CASSATLAGLRNEQFF

J: TRBJ1-6
size: once
D: -
V: TRBV7-6
DNA: TGTGCCAGCAGTCCGCAGGGTACCTATTCACCCCTCCACTTT
CDR3: CASSPQGTYSPLHF

J: TRBJ1-2
size: many
D: -
V: TRBV6-1
DNA: TGTGCCAGCAGTGGGGTACGGGGGTGGAAGGATGGCTACACCTTC
CDR3: CASSGVRGWKDGYTF

J: TRBJ2-5
size: many
D: -
V: TRBV2
DNA: TGTGCCAGCAGTGTTACTTCAGGAGACCAAGAGATGTTGTGGGTACAAGAGACCCAGTACTTC
CDR3: CASSVTSGDQEMLWVQETQYF

J: TRBJ1-1
size: -
D: TRBD1
V: TRBV28
DNA: TGTGCCAGCAATTTCCGACAGGGGGGGTGGACTGAAGCTTTCTTT
CDR3: CASNFRQGGWTEAFF

J: TRBJ2-7
size: -
D: -
V: TRBV5-6
DNA: TGTGCCAGCAGCCACCCCGACAGGTTCACCTACGAGCAGTACTTC
CDR3: CASSHPDRFTYEQYF

J: TRBJ2-7
size: -
D: TRBD2
V: TRBV6-1
DNA: TGTGCCAGCAGTGGCATCGGACTAGCGGGAGGTGAGCAGTACTTC
CDR3: CASSGIGLAGGEQYF

J: TRBJ1-6
size: many
D: -
V: TRBV5-1
DNA: TGCGCCAGCAGCTTAGATAATTCACCCCTCCACTTT
CDR3: CASSLDNSPLHF

J: TRBJ2-3
size: many
D: -
V: TRBV10-1
DNA: TGCGCCAGCAGCCCATCCGACAGATCAGATACGCAGTATTTT
CDR3: CASSPSDRSDTQYF

J: TRBJ1-5
size: many
D: -
V: TRBV12-3/TRBV12-4
DNA: TGTGCCAGCAGTTCCCTAGGGGCGGAACAGCCCCAGCATTTT
CDR3: CASSSLGAEQPQHF

J: TRBJ2-1
size: many
D: -
V: TRBV6-4
DNA: TGTGCCAGCAGGAGACTAGTGGGCTCCAATGAGCAGTTCTTC
CDR3: CASRRLVGSNEQFF

J: TRBJ1-6
size: few
D: TRBD1
V: TRBV6-5
DNA: TGTGCCAGCAGTTCCCGGACAGGGGCCCTCGGTAATTCACCCCTCCACTTT
CDR3: CASSSRTGALGNSPLHF

J: TRBJ2-7
size: many
D: TRBD2
V: TRBV12-3/TRBV12-4
DNA: TGTGCCAGCAGTTCTAGCGGGAGAGGGCGGCCTGAGCAGTACTTC
CDR3: CASSSSGRGRPEQYF

J: TRBJ2-1
size: -
D: -
V: TRBV6-5
DNA: TGTGCCAGCAGCTCGATCCCGGGGACCCTCTCCGAGCAGTTCTTC
CDR3: CASSSIPGTLSEQFF

J: TRBJ2-3
size: many
D: TRBD2
V: TRBV30
DNA: TGTGCCTGGAGTGCCCGACTAGTGGGAGGGGATACGCAGTATTTT
CDR3: CAWSARLVGGDTQYF

J: TRBJ1-2
size: many
D: -
V: TRBV25-1
DNA: TGTGCCAGCAGTGGAGGAGTATGGGGCTACACCTTC
CDR3: CASSGGVWGYTF